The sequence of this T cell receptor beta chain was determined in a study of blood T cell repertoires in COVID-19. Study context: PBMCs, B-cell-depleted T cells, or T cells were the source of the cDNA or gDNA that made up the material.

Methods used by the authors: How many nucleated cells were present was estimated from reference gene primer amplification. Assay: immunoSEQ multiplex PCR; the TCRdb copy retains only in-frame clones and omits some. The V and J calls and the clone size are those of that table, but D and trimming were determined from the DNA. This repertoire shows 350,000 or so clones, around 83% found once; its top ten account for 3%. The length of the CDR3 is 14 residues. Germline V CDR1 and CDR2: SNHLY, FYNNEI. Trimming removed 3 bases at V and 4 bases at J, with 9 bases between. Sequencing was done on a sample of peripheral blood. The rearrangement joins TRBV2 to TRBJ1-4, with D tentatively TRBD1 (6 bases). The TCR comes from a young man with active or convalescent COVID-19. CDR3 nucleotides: TGTGCCAGCAGTGAGGACAGATATAATGAAAAACTGTTTTTT. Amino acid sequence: CASSEDRYNEKLFF.